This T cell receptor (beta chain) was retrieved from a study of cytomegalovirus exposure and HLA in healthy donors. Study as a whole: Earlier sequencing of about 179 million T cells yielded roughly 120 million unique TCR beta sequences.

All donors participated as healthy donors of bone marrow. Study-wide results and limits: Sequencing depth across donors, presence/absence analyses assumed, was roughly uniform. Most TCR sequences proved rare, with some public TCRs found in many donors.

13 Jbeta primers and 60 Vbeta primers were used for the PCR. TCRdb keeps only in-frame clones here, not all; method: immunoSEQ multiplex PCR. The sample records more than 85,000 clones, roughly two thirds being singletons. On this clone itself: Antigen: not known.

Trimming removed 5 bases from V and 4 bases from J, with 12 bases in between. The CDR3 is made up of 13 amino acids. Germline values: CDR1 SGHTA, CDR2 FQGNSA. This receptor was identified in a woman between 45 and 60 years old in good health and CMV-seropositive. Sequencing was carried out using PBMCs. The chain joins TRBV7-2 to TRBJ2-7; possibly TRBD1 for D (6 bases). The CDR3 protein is CASSDVQGYEQYF. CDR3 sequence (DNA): TGTGCCAGCAGCGACGTACAGGGTTACGAGCAGTACTTC.